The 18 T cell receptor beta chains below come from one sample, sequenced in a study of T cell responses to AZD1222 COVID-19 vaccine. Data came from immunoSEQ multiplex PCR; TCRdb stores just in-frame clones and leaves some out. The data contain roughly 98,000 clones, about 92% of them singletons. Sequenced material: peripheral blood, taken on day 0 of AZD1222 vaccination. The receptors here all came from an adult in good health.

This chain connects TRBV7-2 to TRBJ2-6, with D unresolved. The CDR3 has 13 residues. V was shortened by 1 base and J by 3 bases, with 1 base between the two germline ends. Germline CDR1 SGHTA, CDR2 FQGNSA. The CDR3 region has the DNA TGTGCCAGCAGCTTAGATGGGGCCAACGTCCTGACTTTC. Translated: CASSLDGANVLTF.

This CDR3 is CASSQTGEGNQPQHF. The DNA of the CDR3 is TGTGCCAGCAGTCAGACAGGGGAGGGCAATCAGCCCCAGCATTTT. The chain has TRBV6-5 and TRBJ1-5, with 8 bases aligning to TRBD1. V lost 5 bases to trimming and J lost 2 bases; unmatched junction nucleotides: 5. The CDR3 runs 15 residues. Germline-derived CDR1 and CDR2 are MNHEY and SVGAGI.

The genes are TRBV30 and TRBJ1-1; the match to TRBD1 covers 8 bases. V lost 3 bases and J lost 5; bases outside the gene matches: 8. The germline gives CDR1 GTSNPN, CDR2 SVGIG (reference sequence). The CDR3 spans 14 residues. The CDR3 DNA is TGTGCCTGGAGGAAAACAGGGGGATGGACTGAAGCTTTCTTT. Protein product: CAWRKTGGWTEAFF.

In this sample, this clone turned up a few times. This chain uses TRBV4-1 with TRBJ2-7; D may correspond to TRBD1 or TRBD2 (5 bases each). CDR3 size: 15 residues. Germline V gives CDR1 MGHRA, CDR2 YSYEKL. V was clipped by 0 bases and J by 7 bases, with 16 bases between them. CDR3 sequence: CASSQEPGPSLEQYF. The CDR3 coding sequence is TGCGCCAGCAGCCAAGAACCGGGACCTTCCTTAGAGCAGTACTTC.

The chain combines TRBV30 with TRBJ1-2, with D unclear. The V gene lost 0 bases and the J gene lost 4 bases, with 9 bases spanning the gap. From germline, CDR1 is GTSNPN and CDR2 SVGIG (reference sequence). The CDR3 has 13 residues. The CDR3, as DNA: TGTGCCTGGAGTGTAACGTCAGCCTATGGCTACACCTTC. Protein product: CAWSVTSAYGYTF.

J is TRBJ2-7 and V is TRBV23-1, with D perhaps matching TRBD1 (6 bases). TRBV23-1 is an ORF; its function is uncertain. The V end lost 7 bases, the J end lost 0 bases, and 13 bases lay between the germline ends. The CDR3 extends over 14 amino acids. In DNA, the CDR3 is TGCGCCAGCATGTGGACAGAAAACTCCTACGAGCAGTACTTC. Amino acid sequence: CASMWTENSYEQYF.

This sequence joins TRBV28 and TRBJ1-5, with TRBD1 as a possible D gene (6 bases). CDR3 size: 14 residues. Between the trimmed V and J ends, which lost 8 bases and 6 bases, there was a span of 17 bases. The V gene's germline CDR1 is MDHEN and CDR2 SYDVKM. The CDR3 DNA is TGTGCCAGCCGACTAGGGGGAAACGGTCAGCCCCAGCATTTT. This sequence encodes CASRLGGNGQPQHF. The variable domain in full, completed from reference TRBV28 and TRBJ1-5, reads DVKVTQSSRYLVKRTGEKVFLECVQDMDHENMFWYRQDPGLGLRLIYFSYDVKMKEKGDIPEGYSVSREKKERFSLILESASTNQTSMYLCASRLGGNGQPQHFGDGTRLSIL.

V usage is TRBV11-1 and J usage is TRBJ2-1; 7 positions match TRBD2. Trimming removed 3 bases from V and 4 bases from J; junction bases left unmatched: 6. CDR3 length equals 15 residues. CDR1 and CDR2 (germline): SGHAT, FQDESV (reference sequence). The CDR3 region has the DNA TGTGCCAGCAGCTTCGGAGCGGGGATATACAATGAGCAGTTCTTC. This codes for CASSFGAGIYNEQFF.

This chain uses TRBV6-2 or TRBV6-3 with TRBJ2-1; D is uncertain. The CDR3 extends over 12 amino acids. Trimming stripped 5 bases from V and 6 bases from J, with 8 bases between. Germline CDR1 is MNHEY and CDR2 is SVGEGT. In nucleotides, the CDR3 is TGTGCCAGCAGTGCCTACATCAATGAGCAGTTCTTC. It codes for CASSAYINEQFF.

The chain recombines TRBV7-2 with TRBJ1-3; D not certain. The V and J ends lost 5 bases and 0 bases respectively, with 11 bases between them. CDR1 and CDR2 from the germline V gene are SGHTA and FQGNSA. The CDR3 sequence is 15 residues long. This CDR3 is CASSAGSSSGNTIYF. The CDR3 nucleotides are TGTGCCAGCAGCGCTGGGTCCAGCTCTGGAAACACCATATATTTT.

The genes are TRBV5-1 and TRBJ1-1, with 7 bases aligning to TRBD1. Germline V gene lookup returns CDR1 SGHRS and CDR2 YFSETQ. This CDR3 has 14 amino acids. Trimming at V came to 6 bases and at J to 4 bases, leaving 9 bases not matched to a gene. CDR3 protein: CASKLTGRGTEAFF. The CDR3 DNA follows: TGCGCCAGCAAGCTGACAGGGCGGGGCACTGAAGCTTTCTTT.

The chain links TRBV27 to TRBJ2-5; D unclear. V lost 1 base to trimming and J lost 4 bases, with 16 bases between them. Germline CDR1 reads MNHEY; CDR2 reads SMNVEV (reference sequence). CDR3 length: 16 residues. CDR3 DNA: TGTGCCAGCAGTTTATGGGGTAGGCGGTCTGGAGAGACCCAGTACTTC. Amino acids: CASSLWGRRSGETQYF.

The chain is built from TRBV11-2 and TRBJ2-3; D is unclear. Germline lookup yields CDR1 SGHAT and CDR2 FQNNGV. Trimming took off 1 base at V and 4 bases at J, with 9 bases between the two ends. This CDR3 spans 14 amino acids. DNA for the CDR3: TGTGCCAGCAGCTTAGGTTGGCTTGCAGATACGCAGTATTTT. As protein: CASSLGWLADTQYF.

As DNA, the CDR3 is TGTGCCAGCAGCGTACTCGGGACAGGGTCTGAAGCTTTCTTT. Its protein product is CASSVLGTGSEAFF. V usage is TRBV9 and J usage is TRBJ1-1, with 9 bases fitting TRBD1. The length of the CDR3 is 14 residues. The V gene's germline CDR1 is SGDLS and CDR2 YYNGEE. Trimming took 1 base from V and 6 from J; bases not matched to a gene: 4.

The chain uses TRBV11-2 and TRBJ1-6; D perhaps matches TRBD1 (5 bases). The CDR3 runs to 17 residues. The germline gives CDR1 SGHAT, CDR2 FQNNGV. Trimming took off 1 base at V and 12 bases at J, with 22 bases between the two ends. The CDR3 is CASSLVGGGLRVEPLHF. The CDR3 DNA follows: TGTGCCAGCAGCTTAGTAGGAGGCGGCCTCAGGGTTGAACCCCTCCACTTT. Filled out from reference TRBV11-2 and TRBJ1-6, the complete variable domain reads EAGVAQSPRYKIIEKRQSVAFWCNPISGHATLYWYQQILGQGPKLLIQFQNNGVVDDSQLPKDRFSAERLKGVDSTLKIQPAKLEDSAVYLCASSLVGGGLRVEPLHFGNGTRLTVT.

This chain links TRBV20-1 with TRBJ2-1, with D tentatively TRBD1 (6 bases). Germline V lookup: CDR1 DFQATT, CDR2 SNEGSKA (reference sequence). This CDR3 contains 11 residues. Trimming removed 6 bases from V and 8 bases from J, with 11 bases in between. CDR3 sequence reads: CSALQGDEQFF. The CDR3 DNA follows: TGCAGTGCCTTACAGGGCGATGAGCAGTTCTTC.

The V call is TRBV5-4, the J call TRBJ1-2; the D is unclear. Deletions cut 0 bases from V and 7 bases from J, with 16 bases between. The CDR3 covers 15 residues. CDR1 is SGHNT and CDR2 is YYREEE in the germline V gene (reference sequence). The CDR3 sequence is CASSLALGSVGGYTF. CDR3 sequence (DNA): TGTGCCAGCAGCTTGGCCCTGGGATCCGTCGGTGGCTACACCTTC.

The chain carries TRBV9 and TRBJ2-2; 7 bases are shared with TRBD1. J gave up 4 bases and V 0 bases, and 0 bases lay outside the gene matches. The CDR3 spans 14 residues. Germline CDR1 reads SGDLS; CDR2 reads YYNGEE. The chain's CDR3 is CASSVGQGTGELFF. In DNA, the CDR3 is TGTGCCAGCAGCGTAGGACAGGGCACCGGGGAGCTGTTTTTT.